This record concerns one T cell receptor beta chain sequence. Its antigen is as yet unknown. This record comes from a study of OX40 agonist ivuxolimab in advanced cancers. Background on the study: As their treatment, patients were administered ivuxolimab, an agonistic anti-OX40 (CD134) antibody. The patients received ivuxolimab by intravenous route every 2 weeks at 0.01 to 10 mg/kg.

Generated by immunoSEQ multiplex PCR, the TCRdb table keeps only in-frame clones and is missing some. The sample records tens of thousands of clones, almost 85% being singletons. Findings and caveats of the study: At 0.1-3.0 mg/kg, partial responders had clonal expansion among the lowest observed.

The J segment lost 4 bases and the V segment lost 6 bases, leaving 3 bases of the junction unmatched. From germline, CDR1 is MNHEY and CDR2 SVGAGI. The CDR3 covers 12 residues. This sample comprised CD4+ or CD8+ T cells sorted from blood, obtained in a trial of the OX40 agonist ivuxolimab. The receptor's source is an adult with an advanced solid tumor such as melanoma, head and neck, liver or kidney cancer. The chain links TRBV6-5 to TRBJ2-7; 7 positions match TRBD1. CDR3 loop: CASRDRRYEQYF. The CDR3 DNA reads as TGTGCCAGCAGGGACAGGAGATACGAGCAGTACTTC.